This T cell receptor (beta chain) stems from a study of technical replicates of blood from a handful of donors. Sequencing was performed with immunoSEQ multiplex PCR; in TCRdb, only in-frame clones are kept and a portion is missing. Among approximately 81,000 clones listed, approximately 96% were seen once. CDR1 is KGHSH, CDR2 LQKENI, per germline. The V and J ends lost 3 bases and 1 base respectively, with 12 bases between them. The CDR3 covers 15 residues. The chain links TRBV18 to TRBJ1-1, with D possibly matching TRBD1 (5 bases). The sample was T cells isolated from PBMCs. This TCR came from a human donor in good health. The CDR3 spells CASSPGIGANTEAFF. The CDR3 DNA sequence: TGTGCCAGCTCACCTGGAATAGGGGCGAACACTGAAGCTTTCTTT.